This TCR beta chain was captured in a study of blood T cells in healthy people across ages (dated by TCRdb to the mid-2010s). Describing the broader study: In model experiments, roughly one uniquely barcoded TCR beta cDNA molecule per two T cells was captured by template switching. Age-related changes in TCR beta repertoire diversity were measured in the study by deep sequencing normalized with unique cDNA molecular identifiers. The donors were split into four age groups: young (average roughly 15 years), middle-aged (roughly 39), aged (over 55) and long-lived (roughly 88). Two additional independent replicas of 1 million unique cDNA reads from the same blood draw were analyzed for two donors (one aged 18 to 29 and one aged 80 or older). The paper as a whole reports these results and caveats: Estimates of total diversity based on one million sequenced T cells were regarded as lower bounds and as underestimates. Because the CMV infection status of the donors was unknown, age-related changes in expanded clonotypes may potentially have been confounded. Observed TCR beta diversity per million T cells fell roughly linearly with age, and a significant reduction was already apparent by age roughly 41. Since profiling was done on bulk unsorted PBMCs, naive and antigen-experienced compartments could not be conclusively compared. Compared with the aged group, the long-lived group had more naive CD4+ T cells, fewer expanded clones and increased TCR diversity, suggesting age selection. There was a strong correlation between observed TCR beta diversity and the percentage of naive T cells measured by flow cytometry.

The protocol used for the library was 5' RACE. Reads for this sample came from an Illumina HiSeq 2500. A second PCR of about 7 to 12 cycles was run with a J-beta primer mix and a sample-barcoded 5' primer. Each TCR beta cDNA molecule received a unique molecular identifier from a template-switch 5' adaptor carrying 12 random nucleotides. At least 3 million CDR3-containing paired-end reads were obtained from each sample. First-strand cDNA was synthesized from all RNA with the Mint cDNA synthesis kit, primed by a TRBC-specific oligonucleotide. Following uracil-DNA glycosylase treatment, all cDNA underwent a first 18-cycle PCR with the universal primers M1SS and BC2_uni_R. The authors' pipeline ran thus. For normalization, 1 million high-quality reads were randomly selected from each sample, with every read carrying a distinct molecular identifier. Instead of being binned into consensus sequences, reads with shared molecular identifiers were discarded. MiTCR, run with a Q25 quality threshold and the strictest error-elimination algorithm, handled CDR3 identification, clonotype clustering and error correction. A nonparametric unseen species model using Euler transformation provided a lower-bound estimate of total TCR beta diversity. The public sequencing data were trimmed at Q25 with fastp and processed into clonotypes with MiXCR by TCRdb, which kept only in-frame beta chains. Here each entry gathers all rows of one CDR3 protein and keeps the most common genes and DNA. These V and J calls are TCRdb output, not the study's own analysis. Within this sample are 500,000 to 550,000 distinct CDR3 sequences, with about 24% of them counted one time only. The leading ten clones occupy approximately 8.7% of the sample.

The CDR3 spans 14 residues, from the cysteine through the phenylalanine. Kept here is only the CDR3 DNA, which spans 42 bases and is read in frame from base 1. CDR1 SGHTA and CDR2 FQGTGA were looked up in the germline V gene. V has 3 bases trimmed and J has 1 base trimmed; junction bases matching no gene number 2. Donors were roughly 40 systemically healthy Caucasian individuals from Russia aged roughly 6 to 90 years. Each donor gave 9 to 10 milliliters of peripheral blood, collected into EDTA-treated Vacutainer tubes. PBMCs were isolated by Ficoll-Paque density-gradient centrifugation, with at least 7 million obtained per sample. Total RNA was extracted from PBMCs with Trizol reagent, with at least 5.5 micrograms obtained per sample. Naive CD45RAhigh/CD27high T cell percentages were measured by flow cytometry on a PBMC aliquot from every donor. The table lists this clonotype with a few counts. The specificity of this receptor is unknown. Base-call qualities are not available, and no considerably larger clone is one nucleotide away.

This sample was also put to use in a study of T cells of mothers and their children. As noted in the second study: The donors were nine systemically healthy Caucasian individuals, made up of three mothers and their six children. cDNA synthesis consumed the entire amount of extracted RNA, loaded at about 1.6 ug RNA in each 15 ul reaction. Sample barcodes and 2-4 random nucleotides were added via the M1S primer in the second PCR. Over 8.5 million TCR beta CDR3 reads came from each mother, compared with some 3 million reads from each child. TCR recombination output is similarly shaped by thymic selection in related and unrelated pairs, with a minor effect exerted by inherited differences. Normalized repertoire overlap was always slightly but never significantly higher in related than unrelated mother-child pairs. No persistent microchimeric T cell clones were found, with a detection sensitivity of 75 to 100 clones per million clonotypes. To look for features that set related mother-child pairs apart from unrelated individuals, the researchers ran deep NGS to compare the TCR beta repertoires of mothers and children. On average, the children were about 12 +/- 4 years old, while the mothers were about 38 +/- 4 years old. After adapter ligation was performed with NEBNext reagents, the libraries were sequenced on an Illumina HiSeq 2000 with 100+100 nt paired-end reads. Mother and child libraries were prepared a month apart and sequenced in separate runs to prevent cross-contamination. Each donor had between roughly 450,000 and 2,100,000 distinct TCR beta clonotypes identified. Naive TCR beta clonotypes were estimated from low-frequency clonotypes matched to each donor's FACS-determined naive share, without sorting.

The sequenced sample consisted of blood. The clonotype was recovered from a boy younger than 18 in good health. The chain couples TRBV7-3 to TRBJ1-1; the central 7 bases match TRBD1. The encoded CDR3 is CASSLDRQNTEAFF. The DNA sequence is as follows: TGTGCCAGCAGCTTGGACAGGCAGAACACTGAAGCTTTCTTT.